Listed below are T cell receptor beta chains from one sample, sequenced in a study of shared clonotypes between healthy human individuals. The protocol was immunoSEQ multiplex PCR, while the TCRdb copy is restricted to in-frame clones and leaves out a portion. Altogether about 680,000 clones are present, about 74% being singletons, with the ten largest covering over 1.5%. Sequenced input: memory CD4+ T cells sorted from blood. The receptors shown here come from a woman in her thirties in good health. Both conserved end residues are part of each CDR3. The D gene is left open where the match is weak. Size is stated for part of the rows, as once, few or many counts, or as a class when the clone is expanded.

v_gene: TRBV30; j_gene: TRBJ2-1; len: 12; d_gene: -; abundance: -; CDR3aa: CAWSEVHNEQFF; CDR3nt: TGTGCCTGGAGTGAGGTGCACAATGAGCAGTTCTTC
v_gene: TRBV9; j_gene: TRBJ2-1; len: 17; d_gene: -; abundance: -; CDR3aa: CASSVEGSSASYNEQFF; CDR3nt: TGTGCCAGCAGCGTAGAGGGGTCTAGCGCCTCCTACAATGAGCAGTTCTTC
v_gene: TRBV6-5; j_gene: TRBJ2-3; len: 14; d_gene: -; abundance: -; CDR3aa: CASSYGGMADTQYF; CDR3nt: TGTGCCAGCAGTTACGGGGGCATGGCAGATACGCAGTATTTT
v_gene: TRBV15; j_gene: TRBJ1-1; len: 18; d_gene: -; abundance: -; CDR3aa: CATSRDTVRDTLNTEAFF; CDR3nt: TGTGCCACCAGCAGAGATACAGTTCGGGACACCTTGAACACTGAAGCTTTCTTT
v_gene: TRBV5-1; j_gene: TRBJ2-1; len: 15; d_gene: -; abundance: many; CDR3aa: CASSMDSSSYNEQFF; CDR3nt: TGCGCCAGCAGCATGGACAGCAGCTCCTACAATGAGCAGTTCTTC
v_gene: TRBV5-1; j_gene: TRBJ1-1; len: 15; d_gene: -; abundance: few; CDR3aa: CASSLVGLGNTEAFF; CDR3nt: TGCGCCAGCAGCTTGGTTGGTCTGGGGAACACTGAAGCTTTCTTT
v_gene: TRBV27; j_gene: TRBJ2-7; len: 14; d_gene: TRBD2; abundance: -; CDR3aa: CASSPRGVSYEQYF; CDR3nt: TGTGCCAGCAGTCCACGGGGGGTATCCTACGAGCAGTACTTC
v_gene: TRBV4-1; j_gene: TRBJ1-2; len: 13; d_gene: -; abundance: -; CDR3aa: CASSQSILGAYTF; CDR3nt: TGCGCCAGCAGCCAAAGTATACTAGGGGCCTACACCTTC
v_gene: TRBV28; j_gene: TRBJ1-2; len: 14; d_gene: -; abundance: -; CDR3aa: CASSYPGANYGYTF; CDR3nt: TGTGCCAGCAGCTACCCCGGGGCCAACTATGGCTACACCTTC
v_gene: TRBV29-1; j_gene: TRBJ2-1; len: 15; d_gene: TRBD1; abundance: -; CDR3aa: CSVVSPQGRYNEQFF; CDR3nt: TGCAGCGTTGTAAGTCCACAGGGGCGCTACAATGAGCAGTTCTTC
v_gene: TRBV20-1; j_gene: TRBJ2-2; len: 11; d_gene: -; abundance: -; CDR3aa: CSARVKSELFF; CDR3nt: TGCAGTGCTAGAGTGAAGAGCGAACTGTTTTTT
v_gene: TRBV28; j_gene: TRBJ1-5; len: 17; d_gene: TRBD1; abundance: -; CDR3aa: CASRSDRGRVRGQPQHF; CDR3nt: TGTGCCAGCAGGTCGGACAGGGGAAGGGTCCGAGGCCAGCCCCAGCATTTT
v_gene: TRBV4-1; j_gene: TRBJ2-7; len: 14; d_gene: TRBD2; abundance: few; CDR3aa: CASSQLAGVGEQYF; CDR3nt: TGCGCCAGCAGCCAACTAGCGGGAGTGGGCGAGCAGTACTTC
v_gene: TRBV5-1; j_gene: TRBJ2-5; len: 16; d_gene: -; abundance: few; CDR3aa: CASSFISGLKAETQYF; CDR3nt: TGCGCCAGCAGCTTCATCTCGGGCCTTAAGGCGGAGACCCAGTACTTC
v_gene: TRBV7-3; j_gene: TRBJ2-3; len: 13; d_gene: -; abundance: -; CDR3aa: CASSAYTTDTQYF; CDR3nt: TGTGCCAGCAGCGCGTACACCACAGATACGCAGTATTTT
v_gene: TRBV7-8; j_gene: TRBJ2-5; len: 15; d_gene: TRBD2; abundance: -; CDR3aa: CASSPRGGRKKTQYF; CDR3nt: TGTGCCAGCAGCCCTCGGGGCGGGAGGAAAAAGACCCAGTACTTC
v_gene: TRBV25-1; j_gene: TRBJ2-7; len: 13; d_gene: TRBD1; abundance: once; CDR3aa: CARGRDRAYEQYF; CDR3nt: TGTGCCAGGGGCCGGGACAGGGCCTACGAGCAGTACTTC
v_gene: TRBV6-1; j_gene: TRBJ1-5; len: 15; d_gene: TRBD1; abundance: -; CDR3aa: CASSGQGYSNQPQHF; CDR3nt: TGTGCCAGCAGTGGACAGGGTTATAGCAATCAGCCCCAGCATTTT
v_gene: TRBV2; j_gene: TRBJ1-3; len: 14; d_gene: TRBD1; abundance: few; CDR3aa: CASSPGTGGNTIYF; CDR3nt: TGTGCCAGCAGTCCCGGGACAGGCGGAAACACCATATATTTT
v_gene: TRBV2; j_gene: TRBJ1-2; len: 12; d_gene: -; abundance: -; CDR3aa: CASSEQSYGYTF; CDR3nt: TGTGCCAGCAGTGAACAGTCATATGGCTACACCTTC
v_gene: TRBV2; j_gene: TRBJ2-3; len: 14; d_gene: TRBD2; abundance: -; CDR3aa: CASRKGLAEYTQYF; CDR3nt: TGTGCCAGCAGGAAGGGACTAGCGGAGTATACGCAGTATTTT
v_gene: TRBV28; j_gene: TRBJ1-5; len: 13; d_gene: -; abundance: -; CDR3aa: CASGAAGNQPQHF; CDR3nt: TGTGCCAGTGGGGCGGCGGGCAATCAGCCCCAGCATTTT
v_gene: TRBV18; j_gene: TRBJ2-1; len: 14; d_gene: TRBD2; abundance: -; CDR3aa: CASFLTGGSDEQFF; CDR3nt: TGTGCCAGCTTCCTGACGGGCGGGAGCGATGAGCAGTTCTTC
v_gene: TRBV7-7; j_gene: TRBJ2-1; len: 16; d_gene: TRBD2; abundance: -; CDR3aa: CASSLGTSWAYNEQFF; CDR3nt: TGTGCCAGCAGCCTGGGGACTAGCTGGGCCTACAATGAGCAGTTCTTC
v_gene: TRBV5-6; j_gene: TRBJ1-2; len: 14; d_gene: -; abundance: -; CDR3aa: CASILCRKTYGYTF; CDR3nt: TGTGCCAGCATTCTATGTCGAAAGACCTATGGCTACACCTTC
v_gene: TRBV19; j_gene: TRBJ1-4; len: 13; d_gene: -; abundance: -; CDR3aa: CASMRGAEEKLFF; CDR3nt: TGTGCCAGTATGCGAGGGGCTGAGGAAAAACTGTTTTTT
v_gene: TRBV4-1; j_gene: TRBJ1-1; len: 16; d_gene: -; abundance: few; CDR3aa: CASSQAFLTGRNEAFF; CDR3nt: TGCGCCAGCAGCCAAGCGTTCCTAACAGGGCGTAATGAAGCTTTCTTT
v_gene: TRBV10-3; j_gene: TRBJ2-2; len: 14; d_gene: -; abundance: -; CDR3aa: CATRTTTNSGELFF; CDR3nt: TGTGCCACCCGGACTACCACAAATTCCGGGGAGCTGTTTTTT
v_gene: TRBV29-1; j_gene: TRBJ2-5; len: 13; d_gene: -; abundance: few; CDR3aa: CSVEGGQVETQYF; CDR3nt: TGCAGCGTTGAAGGGGGGCAGGTTGAGACCCAGTACTTC
v_gene: TRBV30; j_gene: TRBJ1-2; len: 15; d_gene: -; abundance: -; CDR3aa: CAWSVRWGANYGYTF; CDR3nt: TGTGCCTGGAGTGTACGATGGGGGGCTAACTATGGCTACACCTTC
v_gene: TRBV25-1; j_gene: TRBJ2-1; len: 15; d_gene: TRBD2; abundance: -; CDR3aa: CASSGGGSLANEQFF; CDR3nt: TGTGCCAGCAGTGGAGGCGGGAGCCTCGCTAATGAGCAGTTCTTC
v_gene: TRBV11-3; j_gene: TRBJ2-7; len: 17; d_gene: TRBD2; abundance: -; CDR3aa: CASSLDRREGPRNEQYF; CDR3nt: TGTGCCAGCAGCTTAGATAGGCGGGAGGGCCCTAGGAACGAGCAGTACTTC
v_gene: TRBV18; j_gene: TRBJ1-5; len: 15; d_gene: -; abundance: -; CDR3aa: CASSPMGAWSEVQHF; CDR3nt: TGTGCCAGCTCACCAATGGGTGCTTGGAGCGAGGTCCAGCATTTT
v_gene: TRBV15; j_gene: TRBJ2-1; len: 18; d_gene: -; abundance: -; CDR3aa: CATSRDLWDPSSYNEQFF; CDR3nt: TGTGCCACCAGCAGAGATCTTTGGGACCCCAGCTCCTACAATGAGCAGTTCTTC
v_gene: TRBV5-1; j_gene: TRBJ2-5; len: 14; d_gene: TRBD2; abundance: once; CDR3aa: CASSLAGVQETQYF; CDR3nt: TGCGCCAGCAGTTTAGCGGGAGTCCAAGAGACCCAGTACTTC
v_gene: TRBV6-1; j_gene: TRBJ1-5; len: 14; d_gene: -; abundance: -; CDR3aa: CASSEPGGGQPQHF; CDR3nt: TGTGCCAGCAGTGAACCGGGCGGGGGCCAGCCCCAGCATTTT
v_gene: TRBV7-8; j_gene: TRBJ1-1; len: 21; d_gene: -; abundance: few; CDR3aa: CASSQVLPGFAPSGMNTEAFF; CDR3nt: TGTGCCAGCAGCCAAGTACTTCCCGGTTTCGCCCCCTCGGGGATGAACACTGAAGCTTTCTTT
v_gene: TRBV6-5; j_gene: TRBJ1-5; len: 14; d_gene: TRBD1; abundance: once; CDR3aa: CASSEQGSNQPQHF; CDR3nt: TGTGCCAGCAGCGAACAGGGGAGCAATCAGCCCCAGCATTTT
v_gene: TRBV10-3; j_gene: TRBJ1-3; len: 13; d_gene: -; abundance: -; CDR3aa: CAISESSGNTIYF; CDR3nt: TGTGCCATCAGTGAGTCTAGCGGAAACACCATATATTTT
v_gene: TRBV9; j_gene: TRBJ2-7; len: 15; d_gene: -; abundance: -; CDR3aa: CASSLQGSTTYEQYF; CDR3nt: TGTGCCAGCAGTTTACAGGGTAGTACGACCTACGAGCAGTACTTC
v_gene: TRBV7-6; j_gene: TRBJ2-5; len: 14; d_gene: -; abundance: few; CDR3aa: CASSLGSGHETQYF; CDR3nt: TGTGCCAGCAGCTTAGGTAGTGGGCACGAGACCCAGTACTTC
v_gene: TRBV2; j_gene: TRBJ1-3; len: 13; d_gene: TRBD1; abundance: -; CDR3aa: CASKGTGGNTIYF; CDR3nt: TGTGCCAGCAAAGGGACAGGCGGAAACACCATATATTTT
v_gene: TRBV28; j_gene: TRBJ1-4; len: 14; d_gene: TRBD1; abundance: -; CDR3aa: CASSLDRISEKLFF; CDR3nt: TGTGCCAGCAGTTTGGACAGGATATCTGAAAAACTGTTTTTT
v_gene: TRBV7-9; j_gene: TRBJ2-7; len: 15; d_gene: TRBD1; abundance: -; CDR3aa: CASSRGQDTSYEQYF; CDR3nt: TGTGCCAGCAGCCGGGGACAGGACACCTCCTACGAGCAGTACTTC
v_gene: TRBV7-9; j_gene: TRBJ1-2; len: 14; d_gene: TRBD1; abundance: few; CDR3aa: CASSYGTDDYGYTF; CDR3nt: TGTGCCAGCAGCTACGGGACAGACGACTATGGCTACACCTTC
v_gene: TRBV5-1; j_gene: TRBJ1-5; len: 15; d_gene: -; abundance: few; CDR3aa: CASSLFPDSNQPQHF; CDR3nt: TGCGCCAGCAGCTTGTTTCCGGATAGCAATCAGCCCCAGCATTTT
v_gene: TRBV5-6; j_gene: TRBJ2-3; len: 15; d_gene: TRBD2; abundance: -; CDR3aa: CASSRLAVTGDTQYF; CDR3nt: TGTGCCAGCAGCCGACTAGCGGTCACCGGGGATACGCAGTATTTT
v_gene: TRBV27; j_gene: TRBJ2-6; len: 18; d_gene: -; abundance: -; CDR3aa: CASSSPLDQRSGANVLTF; CDR3nt: TGTGCCAGCAGTTCACCCCTCGACCAGCGCTCTGGGGCCAACGTCCTGACTTTC
v_gene: TRBV21-1; j_gene: TRBJ2-7; len: 16; d_gene: -; abundance: -; CDR3aa: CASSSFKRGWSYEQYF; CDR3nt: TGTGCCAGCAGCAGCTTCAAGCGGGGATGGTCCTACGAGCAGTACTTC
v_gene: TRBV2; j_gene: TRBJ2-7; len: 15; d_gene: TRBD2; abundance: -; CDR3aa: CASRRLAALSYEQYF; CDR3nt: TGTGCCAGCAGGCGCCTAGCGGCACTCTCCTACGAGCAGTACTTC
v_gene: TRBV27; j_gene: TRBJ1-5; len: 20; d_gene: TRBD1; abundance: -; CDR3aa: CASSLSPAGTGKGSNQPQHF; CDR3nt: TGTGCCAGCAGTTTATCGCCCGCCGGGACAGGGAAAGGTAGCAATCAGCCCCAGCATTTT
v_gene: TRBV7-6; j_gene: TRBJ1-6; len: 15; d_gene: TRBD1; abundance: -; CDR3aa: CASSLNGQANSPLHF; CDR3nt: TGTGCCAGCAGCCTTAACGGACAGGCCAATTCACCCCTCCACTTT
v_gene: TRBV9; j_gene: TRBJ2-2; len: 17; d_gene: TRBD2; abundance: -; CDR3aa: CASSVDGLAANTGELFF; CDR3nt: TGTGCCAGCAGCGTAGATGGACTAGCGGCGAACACCGGGGAGCTGTTTTTT